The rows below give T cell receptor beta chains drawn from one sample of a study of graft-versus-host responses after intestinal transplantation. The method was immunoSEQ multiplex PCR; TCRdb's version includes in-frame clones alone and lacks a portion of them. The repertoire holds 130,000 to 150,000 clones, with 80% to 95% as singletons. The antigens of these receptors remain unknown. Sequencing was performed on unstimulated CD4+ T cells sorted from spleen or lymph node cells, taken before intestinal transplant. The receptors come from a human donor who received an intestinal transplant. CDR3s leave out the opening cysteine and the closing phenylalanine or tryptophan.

ASSQDWLQGDTQY	13	TRBV4-1	TRBJ2-3
ASSRGLAGGGPFRTDTQY	18	TRBV4-1	TRBJ2-3
ASSEYRQDYGYT	12	TRBV25-1	TRBJ1-2
ASSLLLALQETQY	13	TRBV7-9	TRBJ2-5
ASRVTGTDTQY	11	TRBV11-2	TRBJ2-3
ASSISSGDQETQY	13	TRBV19	TRBJ2-5
ASSLIAGDSGELF	13	TRBV7-3	TRBJ2-2
ASSYSSSGRTDTQY	14	TRBV6-6	TRBJ2-3
ASSRTPGQGYNEQF	14	TRBV5-1	TRBJ2-1
ASLPLGPPYYEQY	13	TRBV2	TRBJ2-7
AWRRGLYGYT	10	TRBV30	TRBJ1-2
ASSQLVTGTQY	11	TRBV14	TRBJ2-5
ASSDGGGLADEQF	13	TRBV10-1	TRBJ2-1
ASSQAQGPPDNEQF	14	TRBV4-2	TRBJ2-1
ASTRLAGTYEQY	12	TRBV23-1	TRBJ2-7
ASSNQETQY	9	TRBV18	TRBJ2-5
ASSVDDRDPGELF	13	TRBV9	TRBJ2-2
ASNSRVGGGNTIY	13	TRBV19	TRBJ1-3
ASSLGDREEDTQY	13	TRBV5-1	TRBJ2-3
ASTHRGETQY	10	TRBV2	TRBJ2-5
SVGGTSDEKLF	11	TRBV29-1	TRBJ1-4
AISDYVGRLNTEAF	14	TRBV10-3	TRBJ1-1
ASTATGSNYGYT	12	TRBV7-9	TRBJ1-2
SVNPLSGGELF	11	TRBV29-1	TRBJ2-2
ASSLGRGTVQNQPQH	15	TRBV7-2	TRBJ1-5
ASSYSQGLGQPQH	13	TRBV6-5	TRBJ1-5
ASSDRTRRPNQPQH	14	TRBV10-1	TRBJ1-5
ASSLRREGANEQY	13	TRBV7-9	TRBJ2-7
ASSLEGRGDTDTQY	14	TRBV5-1	TRBJ2-3
ASSGGTGNTIY	11	TRBV6-5	TRBJ1-3
ASSELDRGMNTEAF	14	TRBV25-1	TRBJ1-1
ASRASGNTIY	10	TRBV19	TRBJ1-3
ASSLLGLAGGRSTQY	15	TRBV5-6	TRBJ2-3
ASSLRFPKLF	10	TRBV11-2	TRBJ1-4
ASPGTSDNEQY	11	TRBV27	TRBJ2-7
ASSYPGGGTQY	11	TRBV6-5	TRBJ2-3
ASSHDRAGEAF	11	TRBV4-1	TRBJ1-1
ASSSAASFLLNTEAF	15	TRBV27	TRBJ1-1
ASSREGGPYEQF	12	TRBV7-3	TRBJ2-1
ASSVGGDGPYEQY	13	TRBV9	TRBJ2-7
AWSLAGATNEQF	12	TRBV30	TRBJ2-1
ASSLFKNEKLF	11	TRBV7-8	TRBJ1-4
ASSEVELNEQF	11	TRBV2	TRBJ2-1
ASSQGGAGASGNYEQY	16	TRBV4-2	.
ASSPLAGDTEAF	12	TRBV7-2	TRBJ1-1
ATSREGGGETQY	12	TRBV15	TRBJ2-5
ASNLAGGSGEQF	12	TRBV19	TRBJ2-1
ASSVTSADTQY	11	TRBV9	TRBJ2-3
ASSVYRTENYGYT	13	TRBV9	TRBJ1-2
ASSMLPIDRAYNEQF	15	TRBV19	TRBJ2-1
ASSSLPGASYGYT	13	TRBV28	TRBJ1-2